This is a list of T cell receptor beta chains from one sample in a study of control samples from healthy donors and cancer patients. The table came from immunoSEQ multiplex PCR; TCRdb's copy has only in-frame clones and leaves some out. The sample has approximately 120,000 clones, 90% seen once. Sequences were obtained from blood. The receptors shown here come from a human donor in good health. The donor label of this sample is uncertain. Each CDR3 is given with its conserved first and last residue. The D gene is left open where the match is weak. Clone size is shown for a subset of rows, as once, few, many or a class of expanded clone.

size: few
J: TRBJ1-6
D: -
length: 13
V: TRBV6-5
CDR3: CASLVNYNSPLHF
DNA: TGTGCCAGTCTAGTGAACTATAATTCACCCCTCCACTTT

size: once
J: TRBJ2-3
D: -
length: 17
V: TRBV30
CDR3: CAWSVPSAGLSTDTQYF
DNA: TGTGCCTGGAGTGTACCATCGGCGGGGCTTAGCACAGATACGCAGTATTTT

size: -
J: TRBJ1-4
D: TRBD1
length: 14
V: TRBV27
CDR3: CASSEWTGRGVVFF
DNA: TGTGCCAGCTCGGAATGGACAGGGCGGGGGGTGGTGTTTTTT

size: -
J: TRBJ2-1
D: TRBD1
length: 16
V: TRBV23-1
CDR3: CASEGQGTSSYNEQFF
DNA: TGCGCCAGCGAGGGACAGGGGACGAGCTCCTACAATGAGCAGTTCTTC

size: -
J: TRBJ2-3
D: TRBD2
length: 18
V: TRBV10-3
CDR3: CAISERLAGGFSTDTQYF
DNA: TGTGCCATCAGTGAAAGGCTAGCGGGGGGTTTCAGCACAGATACGCAGTATTTT

size: once
J: TRBJ1-1
D: -
length: 15
V: TRBV2
CDR3: CASSLDAGGDTEAFF
DNA: TGTGCCAGCAGTCTGGACGCAGGCGGGGACACTGAAGCTTTCTTT

size: -
J: TRBJ1-4
D: TRBD1
length: 15
V: TRBV27
CDR3: CASSSTGATNEKLFF
DNA: TGTGCCAGCAGTTCAACAGGGGCAACTAATGAAAAACTGTTTTTT

size: -
J: TRBJ1-1
D: -
length: 12
V: TRBV30
CDR3: CARREGGTEAFF
DNA: TGTGCCCGTAGGGAGGGGGGCACTGAAGCTTTCTTT

size: -
J: TRBJ1-1
D: -
length: 13
V: TRBV3-1/TRBV3-2
CDR3: CASSQELNTEAFF
DNA: TGTGCCAGCAGCCAAGAGCTGAACACTGAAGCTTTCTTT

size: -
J: TRBJ1-2
D: -
length: 14
V: TRBV30
CDR3: CAWRGARGVYGYTF
DNA: TGTGCCTGGAGAGGGGCCAGGGGAGTCTATGGCTACACCTTC